Here is one TCR beta chain with its context. The antigen remains undetermined. The data belong to a study of Graves' ophthalmopathy and Graves' hyperthyroidism. Study findings and constraints: The majority of expanded thyroid clonotypes above 0.001 frequency also occurred in blood. A model of 13 signatures distinguished ophthalmopathy from stable hyperthyroidism at approximately 89% sensitivity and 81.08% specificity.

Trimming shortened V by 6 bases and J by 10 bases, and 10 bases separated the two germline ends. The CDR3 runs to 11 residues. The germline V gene has CDR1 MNHEY and CDR2 SVGEGT. Beta-chain TCR CDR3 regions were amplified from RNA transcripts. In the first round, RT-PCR was carried out with HTBI primers, and a multiplex PCR formed the second round. TCRdb reanalysed the multiplex PCR reads using MiXCR and keeps one entry per CDR3 protein. The table shows 300,000 to 400,000 distinct CDR3 sequences, with 15% to 20% occurring only once. This clonotype was obtained from an adult man with Graves' ophthalmopathy. The specimen was peripheral blood. V and J are TRBV6-2 or TRBV6-3 and TRBJ2-1; D is ambiguous. This chain's CDR3 is CASRALGEQFF. CDR3 DNA: TGTGCCAGCAGAGCCCTGGGGGAGCAGTTCTTC.